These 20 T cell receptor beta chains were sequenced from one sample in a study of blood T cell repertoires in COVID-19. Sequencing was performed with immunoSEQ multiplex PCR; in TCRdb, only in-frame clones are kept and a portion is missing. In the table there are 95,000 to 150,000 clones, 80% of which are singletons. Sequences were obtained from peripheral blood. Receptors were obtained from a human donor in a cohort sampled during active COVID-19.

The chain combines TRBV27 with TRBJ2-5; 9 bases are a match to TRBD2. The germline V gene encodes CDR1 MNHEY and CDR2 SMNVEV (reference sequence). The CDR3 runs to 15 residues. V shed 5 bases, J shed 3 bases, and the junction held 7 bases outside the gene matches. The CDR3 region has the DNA TGTGCCAGCAGTGACGGGCTAGCGGGAAAAGAGACCCAGTACTTC. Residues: CASSDGLAGKETQYF.

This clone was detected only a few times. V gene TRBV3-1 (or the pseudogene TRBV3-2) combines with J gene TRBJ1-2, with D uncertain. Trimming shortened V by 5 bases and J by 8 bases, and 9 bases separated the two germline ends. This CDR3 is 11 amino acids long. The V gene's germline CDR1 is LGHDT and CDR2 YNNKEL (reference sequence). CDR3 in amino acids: CASSGEDGYTF. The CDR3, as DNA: TGTGCCAGCAGCGGGGAGGACGGCTACACCTTC.

The chain's CDR3 is CASSPGTAMETQYF. DNA for the CDR3: TGTGCCAGCTCACCTGGGACAGCGATGGAGACCCAGTACTTC. This chain joins TRBV18 and TRBJ2-5, with 7 bases lining up with TRBD1. The CDR3 is 14 amino acids. Germline CDR1 and CDR2: KGHSH and LQKENI. The junction had 6 bases not matched to a gene; V was cut back by 3 bases and J by 5 bases.

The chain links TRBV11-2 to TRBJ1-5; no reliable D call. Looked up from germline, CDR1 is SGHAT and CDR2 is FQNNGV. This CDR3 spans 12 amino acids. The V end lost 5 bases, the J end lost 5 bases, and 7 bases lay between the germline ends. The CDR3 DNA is TGTGCCAGCAGCGAGAGTGATCAGCCCCAGCATTTT. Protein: CASSESDQPQHF. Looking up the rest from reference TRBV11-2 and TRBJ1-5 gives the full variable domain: EAGVAQSPRYKIIEKRQSVAFWCNPISGHATLYWYQQILGQGPKLLIQFQNNGVVDDSQLPKDRFSAERLKGVDSTLKIQPAKLEDSAVYLCASSESDQPQHFGDGTRLSIL.

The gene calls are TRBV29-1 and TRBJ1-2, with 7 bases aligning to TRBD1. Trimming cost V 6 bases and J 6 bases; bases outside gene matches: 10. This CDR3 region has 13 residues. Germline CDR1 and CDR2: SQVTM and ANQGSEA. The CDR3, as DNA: TGCAGCGTACAACACAGGGGTATGGATGGCTACACCTTC. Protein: CSVQHRGMDGYTF. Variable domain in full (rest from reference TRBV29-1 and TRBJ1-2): SAVISQKPSRDICQRGTSLTIQCQVDSQVTMMFWYRQQPGQSLTLIATANQGSEATYESGFVIDKFPISRPNLTFSTLTVSNMSPEDSSIYLCSVQHRGMDGYTFGSGTRLTVV.

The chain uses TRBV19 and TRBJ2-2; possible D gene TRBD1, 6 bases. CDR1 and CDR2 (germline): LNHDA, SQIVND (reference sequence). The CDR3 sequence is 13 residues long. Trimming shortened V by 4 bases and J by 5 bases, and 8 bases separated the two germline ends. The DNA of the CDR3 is TGTGCCAGTAGTACAGGGGTGACCGGGGAGCTGTTTTTT. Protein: CASSTGVTGELFF.

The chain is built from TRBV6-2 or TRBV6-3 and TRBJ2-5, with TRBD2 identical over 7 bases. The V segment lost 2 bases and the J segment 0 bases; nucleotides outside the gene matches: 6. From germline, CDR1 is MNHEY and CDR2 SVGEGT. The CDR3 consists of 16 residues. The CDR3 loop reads CASSYAASGHQETQYF. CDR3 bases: TGTGCCAGCAGTTACGCGGCTAGCGGACACCAAGAGACCCAGTACTTC.

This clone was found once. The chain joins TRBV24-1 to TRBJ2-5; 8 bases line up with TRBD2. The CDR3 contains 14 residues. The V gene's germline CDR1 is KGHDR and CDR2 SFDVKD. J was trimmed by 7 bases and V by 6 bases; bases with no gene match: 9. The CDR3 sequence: CATSPPGLEGTQYF. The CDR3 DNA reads TGTGCCACCAGTCCCCCGGGACTAGAGGGGACCCAGTACTTC.

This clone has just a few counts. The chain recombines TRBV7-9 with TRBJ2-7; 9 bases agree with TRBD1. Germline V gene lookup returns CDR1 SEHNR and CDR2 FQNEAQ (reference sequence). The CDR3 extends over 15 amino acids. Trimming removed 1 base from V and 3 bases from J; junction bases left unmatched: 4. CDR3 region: CASSLGSTGGYEQYF. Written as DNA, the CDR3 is TGTGCCAGCAGCTTAGGGTCGACAGGGGGCTACGAGCAGTACTTC.

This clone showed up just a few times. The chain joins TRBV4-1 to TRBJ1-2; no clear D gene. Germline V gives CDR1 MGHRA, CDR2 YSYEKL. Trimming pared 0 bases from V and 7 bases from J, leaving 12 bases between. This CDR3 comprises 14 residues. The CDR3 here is CASSQEQAGGGYTF. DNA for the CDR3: TGCGCCAGCAGCCAAGAGCAGGCGGGCGGTGGCTACACCTTC.

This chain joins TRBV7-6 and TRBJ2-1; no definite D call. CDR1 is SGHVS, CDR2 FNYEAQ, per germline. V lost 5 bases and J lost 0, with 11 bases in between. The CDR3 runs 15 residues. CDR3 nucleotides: TGTGCCAGCAGCAAGTACCTGAGCTCCTACAATGAGCAGTTCTTC. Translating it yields CASSKYLSSYNEQFF.

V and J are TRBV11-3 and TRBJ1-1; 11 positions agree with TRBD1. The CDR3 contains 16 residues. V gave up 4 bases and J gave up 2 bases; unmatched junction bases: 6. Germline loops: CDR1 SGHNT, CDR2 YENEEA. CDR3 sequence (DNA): TGTGCCAGCAGCTCCCGGGACAGGGGGTTAAACACTGAAGCTTTCTTT. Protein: CASSSRDRGLNTEAFF.

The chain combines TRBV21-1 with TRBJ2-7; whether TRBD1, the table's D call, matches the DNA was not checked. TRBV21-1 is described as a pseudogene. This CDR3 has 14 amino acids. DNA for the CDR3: TGTGCCAACCTTCGGACAGGGAGCTCCTACGAGCAGTACTTC. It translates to CANLRTGSSYEQYF.

Here the CDR3 reads CASSPTREDNEQFF. The CDR3 DNA sequence: TGTGCCAGCAGCCCGACGCGGGAGGACAATGAGCAGTTCTTC. The chain recombines TRBV7-3 with TRBJ2-1, with 8 bases lining up with TRBD2. CDR3 size: 14 residues. In germline, CDR1 is SGHTA, CDR2 FQGTGA. Germline trimming cut 5 bases from V and 5 bases from J; bases unmatched to any gene: 5.

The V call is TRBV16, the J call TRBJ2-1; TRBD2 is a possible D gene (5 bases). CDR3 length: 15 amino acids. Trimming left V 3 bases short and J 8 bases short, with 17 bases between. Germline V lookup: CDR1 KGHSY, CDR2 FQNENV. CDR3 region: CASSHGGDPWDEQFF. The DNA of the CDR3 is TGTGCCAGCAGCCATGGAGGCGACCCTTGGGATGAGCAGTTCTTC.

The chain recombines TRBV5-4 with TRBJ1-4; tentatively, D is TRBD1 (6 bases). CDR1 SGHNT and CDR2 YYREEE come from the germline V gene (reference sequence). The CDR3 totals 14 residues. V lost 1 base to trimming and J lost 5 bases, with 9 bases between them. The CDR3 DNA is TGTGCCAGCAGCTTGACAGGGATCAATGAAAAACTGTTTTTT. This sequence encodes CASSLTGINEKLFF. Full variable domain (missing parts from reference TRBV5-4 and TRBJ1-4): ETGVTQSPTHLIKTRGQQVTLRCSSQSGHNTVSWYQQALGQGPQFIFQYYREEENGRGNFPPRFSGLQFPNYSSELNVNALELDDSALYLCASSLTGINEKLFFGSGTQLSVL.

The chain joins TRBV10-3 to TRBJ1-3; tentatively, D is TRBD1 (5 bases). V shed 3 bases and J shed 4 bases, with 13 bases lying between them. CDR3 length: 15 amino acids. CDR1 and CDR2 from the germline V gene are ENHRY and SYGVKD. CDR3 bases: TGTGCCATCAGTGACCCAGGGTTGGTCGGAAACACCATATATTTT. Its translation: CAISDPGLVGNTIYF.

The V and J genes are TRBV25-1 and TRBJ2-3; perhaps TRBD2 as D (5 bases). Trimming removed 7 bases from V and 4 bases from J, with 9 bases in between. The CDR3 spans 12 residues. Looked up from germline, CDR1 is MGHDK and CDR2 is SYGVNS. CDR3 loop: CASNPGSDTQYF. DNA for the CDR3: TGTGCCAGCAATCCGGGGTCAGATACGCAGTATTTT.

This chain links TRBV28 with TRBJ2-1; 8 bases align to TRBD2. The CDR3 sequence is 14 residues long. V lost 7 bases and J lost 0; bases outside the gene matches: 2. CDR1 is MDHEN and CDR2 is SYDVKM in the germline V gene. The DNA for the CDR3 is TGTGCCAGCATTCGGGGGGGCTCCTACAATGAGCAGTTCTTC. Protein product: CASIRGGSYNEQFF.

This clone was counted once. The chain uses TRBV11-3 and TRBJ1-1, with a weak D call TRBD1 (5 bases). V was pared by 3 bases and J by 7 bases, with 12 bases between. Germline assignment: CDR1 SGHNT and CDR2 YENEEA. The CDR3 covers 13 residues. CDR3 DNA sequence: TGTGCCAGCAGCTTTATTCGAGACAGTGAAGCTTTCTTT. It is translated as CASSFIRDSEAFF.